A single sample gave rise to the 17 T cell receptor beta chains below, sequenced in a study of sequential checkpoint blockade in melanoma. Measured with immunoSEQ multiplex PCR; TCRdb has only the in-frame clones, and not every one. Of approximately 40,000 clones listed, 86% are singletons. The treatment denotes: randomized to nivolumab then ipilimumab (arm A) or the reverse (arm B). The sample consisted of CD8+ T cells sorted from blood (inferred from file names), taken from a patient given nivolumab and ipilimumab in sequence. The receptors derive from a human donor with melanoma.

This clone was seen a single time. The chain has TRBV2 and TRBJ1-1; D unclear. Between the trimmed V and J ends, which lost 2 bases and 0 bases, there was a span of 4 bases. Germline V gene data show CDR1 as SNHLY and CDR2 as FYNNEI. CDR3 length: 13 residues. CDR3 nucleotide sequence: TGTGCCAGCAGTGAATGGCTGAACACTGAAGCTTTCTTT. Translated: CASSEWLNTEAFF.

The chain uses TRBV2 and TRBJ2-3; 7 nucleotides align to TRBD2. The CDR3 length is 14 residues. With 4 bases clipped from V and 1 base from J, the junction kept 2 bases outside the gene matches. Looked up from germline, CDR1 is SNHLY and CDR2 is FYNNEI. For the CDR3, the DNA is TGTGCCAGCAGTGGAACTAGCGGCACAGATACGCAGTATTTT. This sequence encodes CASSGTSGTDTQYF.

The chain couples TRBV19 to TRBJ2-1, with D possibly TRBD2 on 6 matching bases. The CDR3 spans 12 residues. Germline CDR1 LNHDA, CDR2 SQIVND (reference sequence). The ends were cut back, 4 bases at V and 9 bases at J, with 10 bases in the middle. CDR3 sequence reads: CASSRTILEQFF. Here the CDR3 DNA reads TGTGCCAGTAGTAGGACTATACTTGAGCAGTTCTTC. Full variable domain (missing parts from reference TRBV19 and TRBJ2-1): DGGITQSPKYLFRKEGQNVTLSCEQNLNHDAMYWYRQDPGQGLRLIYYSQIVNDFQKGDIAEGYSVSREKKESFPLTVTSAQKNPTAFYLCASSRTILEQFFGPGTRLTVL.

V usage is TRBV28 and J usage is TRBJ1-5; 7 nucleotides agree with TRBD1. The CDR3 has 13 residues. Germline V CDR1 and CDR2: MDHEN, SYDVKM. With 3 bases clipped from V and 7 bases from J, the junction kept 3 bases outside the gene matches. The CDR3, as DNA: TGTGCCAGCAGTTTGACAGGGAAGCAGCCCCAGCATTTT. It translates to CASSLTGKQPQHF.

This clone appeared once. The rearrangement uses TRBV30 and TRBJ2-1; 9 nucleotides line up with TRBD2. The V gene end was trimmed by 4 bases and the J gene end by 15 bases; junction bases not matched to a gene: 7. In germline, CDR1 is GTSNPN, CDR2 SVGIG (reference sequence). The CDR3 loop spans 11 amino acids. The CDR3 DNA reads TGTGCCTGGAACCTCGGGACTAGCAGGTTCTTC. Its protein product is CAWNLGTSRFF. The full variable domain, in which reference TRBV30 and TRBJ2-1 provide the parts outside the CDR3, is SQTIHQWPATLVQPVGSPLSLECTVEGTSNPNLYWYRQAAGRGLQLLFYSVGIGQISSEVPQNLSASRPQDRQFILSSKKLLLSDSGFYLCAWNLGTSRFFGPGTRLTVL.

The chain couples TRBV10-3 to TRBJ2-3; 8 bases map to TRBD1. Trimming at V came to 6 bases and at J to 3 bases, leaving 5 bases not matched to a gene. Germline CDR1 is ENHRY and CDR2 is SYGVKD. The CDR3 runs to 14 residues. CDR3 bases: TGTGCCATCAGAGACAGGGGTTCTACAGATACGCAGTATTTT. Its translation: CAIRDRGSTDTQYF.

The CDR3 is CASSSQQGSDTEAFF. For the CDR3, the DNA is TGTGCCAGCAGCTCACAACAGGGTTCGGACACTGAAGCTTTCTTT. The gene calls are TRBV7-9 and TRBJ1-1, with D possibly TRBD1 on 6 matching bases. Between the trimmed V and J ends, which lost 4 bases and 3 bases, there was a span of 15 bases. CDR3 length equals 15 residues. From germline, CDR1 is SEHNR and CDR2 FQNEAQ (reference sequence).

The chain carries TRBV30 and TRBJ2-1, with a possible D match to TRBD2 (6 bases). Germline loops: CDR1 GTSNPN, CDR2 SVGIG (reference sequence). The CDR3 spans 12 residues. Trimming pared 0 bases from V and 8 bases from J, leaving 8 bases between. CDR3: CAWSVSGDEQFF. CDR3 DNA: TGTGCCTGGAGTGTGTCGGGGGATGAGCAGTTCTTC.

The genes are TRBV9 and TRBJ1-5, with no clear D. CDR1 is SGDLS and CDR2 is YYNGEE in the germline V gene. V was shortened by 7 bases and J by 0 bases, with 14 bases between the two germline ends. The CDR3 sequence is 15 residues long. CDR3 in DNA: TGTGCCAGCGCGGAAGGAGGGCATAGCAATCAGCCCCAGCATTTT. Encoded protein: CASAEGGHSNQPQHF.

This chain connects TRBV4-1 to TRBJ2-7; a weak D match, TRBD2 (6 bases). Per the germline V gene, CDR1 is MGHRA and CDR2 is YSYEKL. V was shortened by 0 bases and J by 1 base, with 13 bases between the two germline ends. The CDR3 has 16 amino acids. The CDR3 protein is CASSQDQPGVSYEQYF. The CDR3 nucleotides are TGCGCCAGCAGCCAAGATCAGCCGGGGGTATCCTACGAGCAGTACTTC.

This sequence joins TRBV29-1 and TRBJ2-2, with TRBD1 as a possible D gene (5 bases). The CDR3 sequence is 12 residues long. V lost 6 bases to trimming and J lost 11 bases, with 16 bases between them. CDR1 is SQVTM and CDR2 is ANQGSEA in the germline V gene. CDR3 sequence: CSVRTQGYELFF. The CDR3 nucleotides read TGCAGCGTCCGAACCCAGGGCTATGAGCTGTTTTTT.

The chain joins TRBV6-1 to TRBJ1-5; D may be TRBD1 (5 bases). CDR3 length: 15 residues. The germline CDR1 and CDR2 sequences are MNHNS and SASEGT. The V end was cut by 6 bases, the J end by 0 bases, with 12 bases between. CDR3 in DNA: TGTGCCAGCAGGCAACAGGTGATTAGCAATCAGCCCCAGCATTTT. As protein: CASRQQVISNQPQHF.

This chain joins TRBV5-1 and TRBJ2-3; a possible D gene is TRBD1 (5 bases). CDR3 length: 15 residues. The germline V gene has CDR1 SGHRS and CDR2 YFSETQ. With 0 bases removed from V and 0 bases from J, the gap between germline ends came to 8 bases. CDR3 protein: CASSLADTSTDTQYF. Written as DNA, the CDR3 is TGCGCCAGCAGCTTGGCGGACACTAGCACAGATACGCAGTATTTT.

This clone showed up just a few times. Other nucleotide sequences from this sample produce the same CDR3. As DNA, the CDR3 is TGTGCCAGCAGTCGGACTAGCGGGAGTTTTGAGCAGTACTTC. Amino acid sequence: CASSRTSGSFEQYF. This rearrangement joins TRBV28 to TRBJ2-7, with 13 bases lining up with TRBD2. J lost 7 bases, V lost 5 bases, and 5 bases had no gene match. Germline V lookup: CDR1 MDHEN, CDR2 SYDVKM. The CDR3 is 14 residues long.

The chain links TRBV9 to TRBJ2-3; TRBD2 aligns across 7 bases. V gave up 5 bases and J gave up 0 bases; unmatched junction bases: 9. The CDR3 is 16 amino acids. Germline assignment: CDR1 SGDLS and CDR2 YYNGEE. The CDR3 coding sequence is TGTGCCAGCAGTCACCTTGGGGGGGTTAGCACAGATACGCAGTATTTT. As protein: CASSHLGGVSTDTQYF.

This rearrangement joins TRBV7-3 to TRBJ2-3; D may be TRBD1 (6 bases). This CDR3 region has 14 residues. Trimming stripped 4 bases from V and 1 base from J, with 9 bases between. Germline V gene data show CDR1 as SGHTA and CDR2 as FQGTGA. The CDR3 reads CASSSGQRTDTQYF. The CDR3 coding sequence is TGTGCCAGCAGCTCTGGACAGCGCACAGATACGCAGTATTTT.

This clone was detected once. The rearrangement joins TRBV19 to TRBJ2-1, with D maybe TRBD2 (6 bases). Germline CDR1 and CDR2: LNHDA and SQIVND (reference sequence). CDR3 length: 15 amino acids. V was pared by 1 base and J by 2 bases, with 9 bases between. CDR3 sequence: CASSIGGGTYNEQFF. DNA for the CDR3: TGTGCCAGTAGTATAGGGGGCGGGACCTACAATGAGCAGTTCTTC.